One T cell receptor beta chain is described in this entry. Its antigen remains unidentified. These data originate in a study of T cells expressing NK-cell markers. Overall study findings and caveats: What remained unclear was the HCMV specificity of expanded NKG2C+ T cell clones.

In generating TCR beta cDNA, 5'RACE template switching with UMIs was used. Using the 5' RACE reads, TCRdb records one entry per CDR3 protein without DNA. This listing includes a few hundred thousand distinct CDR3 sequences. Germline V gene sequence: CDR1 SEHNR, CDR2 FQNEAQ (reference sequence). This CDR3 comprises 16 residues. Material for sequencing was blood T cells: a sorted CD56 or NKG2C T cell subset, CD4+ or CD8+ T cells, or bulk PBMC T cells (not recorded which). The chain uses TRBV7-9 and TRBJ2-7; TCRdb gives TRBD2 as the D gene, but with no DNA this cannot be confirmed. This sequence was found in a woman in her 50s in good health. CDR3 loop: CASSLATAEWTYEQYF.